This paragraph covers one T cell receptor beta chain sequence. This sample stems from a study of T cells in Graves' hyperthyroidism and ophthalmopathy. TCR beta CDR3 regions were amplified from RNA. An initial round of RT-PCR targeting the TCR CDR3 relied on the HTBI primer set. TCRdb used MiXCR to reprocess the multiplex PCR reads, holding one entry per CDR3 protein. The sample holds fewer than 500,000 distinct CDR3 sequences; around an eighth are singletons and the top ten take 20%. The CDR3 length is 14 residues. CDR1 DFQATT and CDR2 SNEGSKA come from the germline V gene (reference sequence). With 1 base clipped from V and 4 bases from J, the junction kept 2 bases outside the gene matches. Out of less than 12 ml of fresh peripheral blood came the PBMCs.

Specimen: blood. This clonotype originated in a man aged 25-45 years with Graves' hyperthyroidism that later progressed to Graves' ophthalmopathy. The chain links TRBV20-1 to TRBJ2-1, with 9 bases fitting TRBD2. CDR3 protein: CSARGTSAYNEQFF. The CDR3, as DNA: TGCAGTGCTAGAGGGACTAGCGCTTACAATGAGCAGTTCTTC.